This TCR beta chain was recovered during a study of shared clonotypes between healthy human individuals. V was pared by 2 bases and J by 6 bases, with 5 bases of the junction left unmatched. Germline loops: CDR1 LNHNV, CDR2 YYDKDF (reference sequence). CDR3 length equals 15 residues. TCRdb's copy holds only in-frame clones and misses some; the assay was immunoSEQ multiplex PCR. This table has around 200,000 clones, over 85% appearing once. Recent vaccinations or acute infections were absent in the healthy HIV-negative adult donors. The sequence derives from a woman aged 25 to 39 in good health. The sequenced sample consisted of naive CD4+ T cells sorted from blood. The subset was: CD45RA+ positively selected. The rearrangement uses TRBV15 and TRBJ2-7; TRBD2 aligns across 12 bases. CDR3 in DNA: TGTGCCACCAGCAGACTAGCGGGAGGGCAGGGCGAGCAGTACTTC. Residues: CATSRLAGGQGEQYF.